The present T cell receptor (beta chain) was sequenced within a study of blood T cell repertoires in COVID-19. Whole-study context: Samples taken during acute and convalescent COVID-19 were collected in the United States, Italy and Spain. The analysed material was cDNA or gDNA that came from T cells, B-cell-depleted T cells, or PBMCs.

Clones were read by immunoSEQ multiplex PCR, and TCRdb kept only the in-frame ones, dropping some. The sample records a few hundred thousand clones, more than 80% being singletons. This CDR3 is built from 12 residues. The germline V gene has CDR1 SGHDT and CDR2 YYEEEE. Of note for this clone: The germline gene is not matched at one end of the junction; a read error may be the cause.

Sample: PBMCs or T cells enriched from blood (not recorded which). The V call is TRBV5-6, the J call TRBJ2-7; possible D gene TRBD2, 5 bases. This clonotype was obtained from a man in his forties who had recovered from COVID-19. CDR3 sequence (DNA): TGTGCCAGCACCTTGGGAGTCTACGAGCAGTACTTC. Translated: CASTLGVYEQYF. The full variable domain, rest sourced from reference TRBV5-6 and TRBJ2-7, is DAGVTQSPTHLIKTRGQQVTLRCSPKSGHDTVSWYQQALGQGPQFIFQYYEEEERQRGNFPDRFSGHQFPNYSSELNVNALLLGDSALYLCASTLGVYEQYFGPGTRLTVT.